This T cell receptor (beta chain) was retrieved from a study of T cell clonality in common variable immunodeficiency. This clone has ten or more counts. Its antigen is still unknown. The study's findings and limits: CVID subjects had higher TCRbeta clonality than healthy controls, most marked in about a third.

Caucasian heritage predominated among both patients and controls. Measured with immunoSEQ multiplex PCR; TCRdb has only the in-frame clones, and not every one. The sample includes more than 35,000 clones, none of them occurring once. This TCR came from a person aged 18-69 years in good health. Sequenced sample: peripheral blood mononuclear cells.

Incomplete CDR3 DNA: TGTGCCAGCAGTTTCGGGACAGTCGGGGAG. This sequence encodes CASSFGTVGE. The whole CDR3 protein is CASSFGTVGELFF. This rearrangement joins TRBV12-3 or TRBV12-4 to TRBJ2-2, with TRBD1 matching over 7 bases. The CDR3 is cut off 3 residues early in the read; its end comes from the germline J gene. The CDR3 covers 13 residues. V shed 3 bases, J shed 7 bases, and the junction held 2 bases outside the gene matches.